The 17 T cell receptor beta chains in this list originate from one sample, sequenced in a study of cytomegalovirus exposure and HLA in healthy donors. The PCR made use of 60 Vbeta and 13 Jbeta primers. Sequencing used immunoSEQ multiplex PCR; TCRdb keeps in-frame clones, though not all of them. The sample records about 120,000 clones, about 80% being singletons. The specimen was PBMCs. The receptors here all came from a female donor in good health and CMV-seronegative.

The V call is TRBV7-2, the J call TRBJ2-3; a weak D match, TRBD2 (6 bases). Germline CDR1 reads SGHTA; CDR2 reads FQGNSA. The CDR3 contains 15 residues. V lost 1 base and J 8 bases, leaving 16 bases between the germline ends. The CDR3 nucleotides read TGTGCCAGCAGCTTAGACCGTGGGGGGATGGTTACGCAGTATTTT. Translated: CASSLDRGGMVTQYF.

The rearrangement uses TRBV7-9 and TRBJ2-5, with 9 positions matching TRBD1. The CDR3 sequence is 14 residues long. Germline V gives CDR1 SEHNR, CDR2 FQNEAQ (reference sequence). The V and J ends lost 7 bases and 2 bases, in that order; junction bases with no gene match: 5. Written as DNA, the CDR3 is TGTGCCAGCACCGGGACAGGGAGTCAAGAGACCCAGTACTTC. It encodes CASTGTGSQETQYF.

The CDR3 DNA sequence: TGTGCCAGCATCCAGGAGGGTATAGAGAACACTGAAGCTTTCTTT. As protein: CASIQEGIENTEAFF. This chain uses TRBV9 with TRBJ1-1; D is undetermined. In germline, CDR1 is SGDLS, CDR2 YYNGEE. The V gene lost 6 bases and the J gene lost 1 base, with 16 bases spanning the gap. This CDR3 contains 15 residues.

J is TRBJ2-1 and V is TRBV2; TRBD2 is a possible D gene (5 bases). The CDR3 is 14 residues long. V lost 6 bases and J 4 bases, leaving 13 bases between the germline ends. Germline loops: CDR1 SNHLY, CDR2 FYNNEI. Written as DNA, the CDR3 is TGTGCCAGCAGAGCCGAGGGAGTTTACAATGAGCAGTTCTTC. Its translation: CASRAEGVYNEQFF.

The chain links TRBV15 to TRBJ1-3; D is undetermined. The CDR3 is made up of 13 amino acids. Germline V lookup: CDR1 LNHNV, CDR2 YYDKDF (reference sequence). The V end lost 1 base, the J end lost 5 bases, and 6 bases lay between the germline ends. CDR3 protein: CATSRGSRNTIYF. The CDR3 coding sequence is TGTGCCACCAGCAGAGGTTCAAGAAACACCATATATTTT.

This chain uses TRBV6-1 with TRBJ1-1; 7 nucleotides match TRBD1. CDR1 is MNHNS and CDR2 is SASEGT in the germline V gene. The CDR3 is made up of 16 amino acids. The V segment lost 4 bases and the J segment 5 bases; nucleotides outside the gene matches: 13. DNA of the CDR3: TGTGCCAGCAGTGTCAGGCAGGGGGTGATTCTGACTGAAGCTTTCTTT. Translating gives CASSVRQGVILTEAFF.

The CDR3 loop is CSAWTSGGNEQYF. The CDR3 DNA sequence: TGCAGCGCTTGGACTAGCGGGGGGAACGAGCAGTACTTC. The rearrangement joins TRBV29-1 to TRBJ2-7; 14 positions match TRBD2. Germline V gives CDR1 SQVTM, CDR2 ANQGSEA. The CDR3 has 13 residues. Trimming at V came to 7 bases and at J to 5 bases, leaving 4 bases not matched to a gene.

V is TRBV29-1 and J is TRBJ2-1, with TRBD1 as a possible D gene (5 bases). This CDR3 has 15 amino acids. V lost 2 bases to trimming and J lost 6 bases, with 17 bases between them. Germline-derived CDR1 and CDR2 are SQVTM and ANQGSEA. The CDR3 region is CSVELRAGWTNEQFF. Here the CDR3 DNA reads TGCAGCGTTGAACTCCGGGCAGGGTGGACCAATGAGCAGTTCTTC.

A single count supports this clone. The chain links TRBV27 to TRBJ2-3; possibly TRBD2 for D (6 bases). Trimming pared 4 bases from V and 13 bases from J, leaving 12 bases between. CDR1 MNHEY and CDR2 SMNVEV come from the germline V gene (reference sequence). CDR3 size: 11 residues. The CDR3: CASSSSAREYF. CDR3 coding DNA: TGTGCCAGCAGTTCTAGCGCACGGGAGTATTTT.

The rearrangement links TRBV14 to TRBJ1-1; 10 bases align to TRBD1. The V gene's germline CDR1 is SGHDN and CDR2 FVKESK. The CDR3 length is 16 residues. Trimming at V came to 4 bases and at J to 5 bases, leaving 10 bases not matched to a gene. The CDR3 region is CASSPTLRTGGTEAFF. CDR3 bases: TGTGCCAGCAGCCCCACCCTACGGACAGGGGGAACTGAAGCTTTCTTT. The full variable domain, rest sourced from reference TRBV14 and TRBJ1-1, is EAGVTQFPSHSVIEKGQTVTLRCDPISGHDNLYWYRRVMGKEIKFLLHFVKESKQDESGMPNNRFLAERTGGTYSTLKVQPAELEDSGVYFCASSPTLRTGGTEAFFGQGTRLTVV.

V gene TRBV7-6 combines with J gene TRBJ1-5; a weak D match, TRBD1 (5 bases). The CDR3 loop spans 14 amino acids. V was clipped by 1 base and J by 9 bases, with 13 bases between them. Germline assignment: CDR1 SGHVS and CDR2 FNYEAQ. The CDR3 sequence: CASSLGGPPRPQHF. CDR3 DNA: TGTGCCAGCAGCTTAGGGGGCCCCCCCCGGCCCCAGCATTTT.

The chain employs TRBV27 and TRBJ1-1, with 7 positions matching TRBD1. V was clipped by 7 bases and J by 4 bases; unmatched bases: 9. Germline V gene sequence: CDR1 MNHEY, CDR2 SMNVEV (reference sequence). The CDR3 runs to 14 residues. This chain's CDR3 is CASTNRGWGTEAFF. The CDR3, as DNA: TGTGCCAGCACTAACAGGGGCTGGGGCACTGAAGCTTTCTTT.

The V call is TRBV4-1, the J call TRBJ2-1; 10 bases agree with TRBD2. V lost 6 bases to trimming and J lost 8 bases; unmatched junction nucleotides: 7. Germline V gives CDR1 MGHRA, CDR2 YSYEKL. The CDR3 consists of 14 residues. CDR3 in DNA: TGCGCCAGCAGGGGTAGCGGGGGGTTCGATGAGCAGTTCTTC. It encodes CASRGSGGFDEQFF.

The J gene is TRBJ1-2, the V gene TRBV6-5; D may be TRBD1 (6 bases). The CDR3 sequence is 13 residues long. CDR1 MNHEY and CDR2 SVGAGI come from the germline V gene. Trimming left V 4 bases short and J 8 bases short, with 14 bases between. CDR3 sequence: CASSSTGMGGYTF. The DNA for the CDR3 is TGTGCCAGCAGTTCCACAGGGATGGGGGGCTACACCTTC.

The V and J genes are TRBV27 and TRBJ2-4; D might be TRBD2 (5 bases). The V gene lost 5 bases and the J gene lost 4 bases, with 21 bases spanning the gap. In germline, CDR1 is MNHEY, CDR2 SMNVEV (reference sequence). The CDR3 is made up of 17 amino acids. The CDR3 loop reads CASSKWKEVGSKNIQYF. CDR3 sequence (DNA): TGTGCCAGCAGTAAGTGGAAGGAGGTCGGGTCTAAAAACATTCAGTACTTC.

A remark on this clone: An end of the junction differs from the germline gene, which may be a read error. The CDR3 coding sequence is TGTGCCAGCAGACAAGACAGGGGAACAGACAACTATGGCTACACCTTC. Amino acid sequence: CASRQDRGTDNYGYTF. The genes are TRBV14 and TRBJ1-2, with 8 bases fitting TRBD1. Germline CDR1 SGHDN, CDR2 FVKESK. This CDR3 is 16 amino acids long.

V and J are TRBV29-1 and TRBJ2-2, with 8 bases aligning to TRBD1. Trimming took 5 bases from V and 5 from J; bases not matched to a gene: 7. The CDR3 is 14 residues long. Germline V gene lookup returns CDR1 SQVTM and CDR2 ANQGSEA. The chain's CDR3 is CSVTRTGKTGELFF. In DNA, the CDR3 is TGCAGCGTTACCCGGACAGGGAAGACCGGGGAGCTGTTTTTT.